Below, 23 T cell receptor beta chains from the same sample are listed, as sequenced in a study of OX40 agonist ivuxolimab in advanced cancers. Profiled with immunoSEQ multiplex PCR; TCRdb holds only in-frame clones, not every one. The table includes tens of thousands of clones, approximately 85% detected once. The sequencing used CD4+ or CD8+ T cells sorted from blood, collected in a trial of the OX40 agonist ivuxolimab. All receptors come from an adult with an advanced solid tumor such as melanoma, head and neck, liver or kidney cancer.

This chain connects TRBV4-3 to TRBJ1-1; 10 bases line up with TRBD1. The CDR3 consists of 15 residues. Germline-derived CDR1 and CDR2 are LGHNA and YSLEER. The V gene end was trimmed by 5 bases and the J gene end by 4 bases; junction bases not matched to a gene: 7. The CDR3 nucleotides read TGCGCCAGCAGCGCACCGGGACAGGGGATCACTGAAGCTTTCTTT. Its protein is CASSAPGQGITEAFF.

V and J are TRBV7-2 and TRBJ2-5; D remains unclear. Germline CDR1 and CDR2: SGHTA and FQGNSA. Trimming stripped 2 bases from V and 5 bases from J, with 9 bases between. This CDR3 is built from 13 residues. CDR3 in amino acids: CASSLYPEETQYF. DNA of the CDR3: TGTGCCAGCAGCTTATACCCGGAGGAGACCCAGTACTTC.

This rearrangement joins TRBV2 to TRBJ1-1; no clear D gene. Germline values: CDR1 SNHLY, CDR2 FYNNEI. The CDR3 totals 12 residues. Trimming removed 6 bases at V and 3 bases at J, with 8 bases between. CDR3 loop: CASSKRDTEAFF. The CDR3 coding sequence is TGTGCCAGCAGCAAAAGGGACACTGAAGCTTTCTTT.

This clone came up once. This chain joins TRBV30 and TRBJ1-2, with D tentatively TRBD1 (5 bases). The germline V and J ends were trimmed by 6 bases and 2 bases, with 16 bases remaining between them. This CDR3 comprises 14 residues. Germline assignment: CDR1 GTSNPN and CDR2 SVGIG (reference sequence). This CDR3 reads CACRFRQYNYGYTF. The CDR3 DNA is TGTGCCTGCCGATTCCGACAGTACAACTATGGCTACACCTTC.

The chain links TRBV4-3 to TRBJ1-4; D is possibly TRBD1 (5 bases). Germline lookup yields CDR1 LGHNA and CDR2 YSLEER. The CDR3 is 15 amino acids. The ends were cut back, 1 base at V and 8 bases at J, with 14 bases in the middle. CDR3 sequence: CASSQGSGVNEKLFF. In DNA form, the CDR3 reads TGCGCCAGCAGCCAAGGGTCGGGGGTTAACGAAAAACTGTTTTTT.

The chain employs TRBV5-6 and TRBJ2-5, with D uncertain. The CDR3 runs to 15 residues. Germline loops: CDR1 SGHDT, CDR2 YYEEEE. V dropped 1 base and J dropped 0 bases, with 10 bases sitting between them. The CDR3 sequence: CASSLWPDYQETQYF. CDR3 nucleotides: TGTGCCAGCAGCTTGTGGCCAGACTACCAAGAGACCCAGTACTTC. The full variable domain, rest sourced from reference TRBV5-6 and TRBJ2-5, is DAGVTQSPTHLIKTRGQQVTLRCSPKSGHDTVSWYQQALGQGPQFIFQYYEEEERQRGNFPDRFSGHQFPNYSSELNVNALLLGDSALYLCASSLWPDYQETQYFGPGTRLLVL.

The CDR3 DNA follows: TGTGCCAGCAGCAGTGGACCCGCAGATACGCAGTATTTT. It is translated as CASSSGPADTQYF. The chain recombines TRBV5-6 with TRBJ2-3; no reliable D call. This CDR3 is built from 13 residues. Trimming cost V 4 bases and J 4 bases, with 10 bases left between them. Germline V gene data show CDR1 as SGHDT and CDR2 as YYEEEE.

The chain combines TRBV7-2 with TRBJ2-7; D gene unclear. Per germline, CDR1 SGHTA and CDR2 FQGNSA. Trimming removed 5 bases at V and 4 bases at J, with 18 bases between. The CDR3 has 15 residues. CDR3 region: CASSPVAVPYYEQYF. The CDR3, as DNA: TGTGCCAGCAGCCCGGTCGCCGTCCCCTATTACGAGCAGTACTTC.

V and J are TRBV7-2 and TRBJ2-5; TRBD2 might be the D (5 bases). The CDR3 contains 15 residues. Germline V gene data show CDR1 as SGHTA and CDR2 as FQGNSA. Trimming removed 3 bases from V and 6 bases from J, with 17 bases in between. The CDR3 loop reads CASSFGQSGMKTQYF. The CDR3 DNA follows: TGTGCCAGCAGCTTCGGCCAGTCGGGGATGAAGACCCAGTACTTC.

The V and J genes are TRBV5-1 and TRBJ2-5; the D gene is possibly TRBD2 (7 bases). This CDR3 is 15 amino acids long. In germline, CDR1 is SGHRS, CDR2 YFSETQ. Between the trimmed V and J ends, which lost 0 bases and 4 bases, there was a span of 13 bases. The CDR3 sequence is CASSLAEGEGETQYF. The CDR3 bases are TGCGCCAGCAGCTTGGCCGAGGGGGAGGGAGAGACCCAGTACTTC. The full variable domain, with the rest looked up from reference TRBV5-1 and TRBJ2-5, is KAGVTQTPRYLIKTRGQQVTLSCSPISGHRSVSWYQQTPGQGLQFLFEYFSETQRNKGNFPGRFSGRQFSNSRSEMNVSTLELGDSALYLCASSLAEGEGETQYFGPGTRLLVL.

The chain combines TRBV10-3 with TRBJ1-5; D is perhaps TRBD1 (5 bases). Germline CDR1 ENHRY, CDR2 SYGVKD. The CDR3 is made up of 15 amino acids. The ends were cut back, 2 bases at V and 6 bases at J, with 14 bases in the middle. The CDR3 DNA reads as TGTGCCATCAGTGAGCCGGGGGGAGAACTTCAGCCCCAGCATTTT. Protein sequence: CAISEPGGELQPQHF.

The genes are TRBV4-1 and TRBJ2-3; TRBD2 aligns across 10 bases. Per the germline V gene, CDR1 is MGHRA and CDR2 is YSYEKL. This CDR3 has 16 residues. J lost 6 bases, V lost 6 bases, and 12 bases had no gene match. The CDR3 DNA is TGCGCCAGCAGTCTTAGCGGGGGGACCCCTCTGGATACGCAGTATTTT. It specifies CASSLSGGTPLDTQYF.

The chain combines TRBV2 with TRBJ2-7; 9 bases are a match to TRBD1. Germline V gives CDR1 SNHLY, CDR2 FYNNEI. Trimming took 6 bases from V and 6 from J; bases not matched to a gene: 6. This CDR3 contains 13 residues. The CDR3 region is CASSAGQGGEQYF. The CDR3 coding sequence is TGTGCCAGCAGCGCGGGACAGGGAGGCGAGCAGTACTTC.

This CDR3 is CASSHTDRRDTGELFF. The CDR3 bases are TGTGCCAGCTCACACACCGACAGACGGGACACCGGGGAGCTGTTTTTT. The chain is built from TRBV18 and TRBJ2-2, with a tentative D call TRBD1 (5 bases). Germline CDR1 and CDR2: KGHSH and LQKENI. V was pared by 4 bases and J by 3 bases, with 15 bases between. CDR3 size: 16 residues.

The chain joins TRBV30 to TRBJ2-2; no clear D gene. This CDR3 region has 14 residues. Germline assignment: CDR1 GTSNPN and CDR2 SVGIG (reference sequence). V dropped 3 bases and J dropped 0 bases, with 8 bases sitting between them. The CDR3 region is CAWRQLSNTGELFF. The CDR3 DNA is TGTGCCTGGAGACAGCTCTCGAACACCGGGGAGCTGTTTTTT.

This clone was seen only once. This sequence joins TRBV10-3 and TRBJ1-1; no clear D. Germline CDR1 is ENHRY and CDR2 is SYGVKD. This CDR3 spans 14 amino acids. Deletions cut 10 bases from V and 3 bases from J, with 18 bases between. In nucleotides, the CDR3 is TGTGCCACCGGGTCAAGGGCTATTGACACTGAAGCTTTCTTT. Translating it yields CATGSRAIDTEAFF.

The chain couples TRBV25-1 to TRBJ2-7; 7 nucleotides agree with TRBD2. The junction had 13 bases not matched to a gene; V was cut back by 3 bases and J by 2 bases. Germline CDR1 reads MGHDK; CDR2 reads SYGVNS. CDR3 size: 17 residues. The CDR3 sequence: CASSDQQPSGETYEQYF. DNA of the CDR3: TGTGCCAGCAGTGATCAGCAACCGAGCGGGGAGACCTACGAGCAGTACTTC.

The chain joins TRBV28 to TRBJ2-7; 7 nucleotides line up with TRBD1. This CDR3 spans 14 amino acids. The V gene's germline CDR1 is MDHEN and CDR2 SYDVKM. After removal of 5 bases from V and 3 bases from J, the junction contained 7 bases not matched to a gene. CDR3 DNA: TGTGCCAGCAGTAGGTCGGGACAGATCTACGAGCAGTACTTC. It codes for CASSRSGQIYEQYF.

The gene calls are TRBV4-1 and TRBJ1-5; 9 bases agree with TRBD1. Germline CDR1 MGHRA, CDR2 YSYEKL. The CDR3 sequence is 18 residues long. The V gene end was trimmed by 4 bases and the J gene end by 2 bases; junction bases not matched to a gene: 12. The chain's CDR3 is CASSRQGDRVSRNQPQHF. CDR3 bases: TGCGCCAGCAGCCGCCAGGGGGACAGGGTTTCTCGCAATCAGCCCCAGCATTTT.

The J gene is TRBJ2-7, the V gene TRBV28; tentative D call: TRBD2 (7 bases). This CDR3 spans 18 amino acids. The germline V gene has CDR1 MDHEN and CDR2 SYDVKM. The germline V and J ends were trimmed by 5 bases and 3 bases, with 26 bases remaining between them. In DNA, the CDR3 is TGTGCCAGCAGTATCCGCAGTTGGGGGGGCCTGTTACGCTACGAGCAGTACTTC. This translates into CASSIRSWGGLLRYEQYF.

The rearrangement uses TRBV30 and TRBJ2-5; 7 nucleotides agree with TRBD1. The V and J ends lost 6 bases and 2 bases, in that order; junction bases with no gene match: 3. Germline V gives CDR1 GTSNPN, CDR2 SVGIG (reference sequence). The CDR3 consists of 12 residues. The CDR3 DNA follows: TGTGCCTGTGTGACAGGGCAAGAGACCCAGTACTTC. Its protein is CACVTGQETQYF.

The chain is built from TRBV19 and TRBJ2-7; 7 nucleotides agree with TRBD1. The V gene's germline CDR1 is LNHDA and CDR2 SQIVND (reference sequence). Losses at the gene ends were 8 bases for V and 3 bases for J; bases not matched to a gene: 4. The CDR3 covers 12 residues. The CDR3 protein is CASQGTDYEQYF. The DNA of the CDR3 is TGTGCCAGTCAAGGGACAGACTACGAGCAGTACTTC.

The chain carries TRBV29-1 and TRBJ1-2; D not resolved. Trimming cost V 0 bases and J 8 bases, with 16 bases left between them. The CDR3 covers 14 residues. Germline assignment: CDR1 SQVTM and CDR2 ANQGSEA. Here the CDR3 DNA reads TGCAGCGTTGAAGATCAACAGATTAGTCTAGGCTACACCTTC. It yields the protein CSVEDQQISLGYTF.